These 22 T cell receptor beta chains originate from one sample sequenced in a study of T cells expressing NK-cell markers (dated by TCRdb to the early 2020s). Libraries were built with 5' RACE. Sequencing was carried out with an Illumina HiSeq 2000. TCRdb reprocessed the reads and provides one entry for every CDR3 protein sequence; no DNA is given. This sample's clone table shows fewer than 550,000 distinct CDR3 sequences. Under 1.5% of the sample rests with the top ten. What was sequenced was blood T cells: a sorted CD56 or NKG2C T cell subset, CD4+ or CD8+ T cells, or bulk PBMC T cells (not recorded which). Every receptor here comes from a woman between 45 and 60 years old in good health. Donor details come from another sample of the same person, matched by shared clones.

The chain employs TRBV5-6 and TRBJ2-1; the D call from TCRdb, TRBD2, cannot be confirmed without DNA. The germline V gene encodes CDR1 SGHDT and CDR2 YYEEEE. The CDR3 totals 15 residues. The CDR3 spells CASRLGLAGVHEQFF. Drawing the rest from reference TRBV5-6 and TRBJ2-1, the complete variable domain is DAGVTQSPTHLIKTRGQQVTLRCSPKSGHDTVSWYQQALGQGPQFIFQYYEEEERQRGNFPDRFSGHQFPNYSSELNVNALLLGDSALYLCASRLGLAGVHEQFFGPGTRLTVL.

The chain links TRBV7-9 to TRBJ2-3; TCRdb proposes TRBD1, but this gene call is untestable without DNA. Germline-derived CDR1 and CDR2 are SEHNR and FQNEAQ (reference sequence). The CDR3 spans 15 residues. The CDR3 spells CASSLNRQGADTQYF. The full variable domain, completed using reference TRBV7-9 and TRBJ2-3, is DTGVSQNPRHKITKRGQNVTFRCDPISEHNRLYWYRQTLGQGPEFLTYFQNEAQLEKSRLLSDRFSAERPKGSFSTLEIQRTEQGDSAMYLCASSLNRQGADTQYFGPGTRLTVL.

CDR3 loop: CASSHAINLAGTTDTQYF. This chain joins TRBV4-2 and TRBJ2-3; TCRdb selects TRBD2, and the lack of DNA leaves this call unchecked. Germline values: CDR1 LGHNA, CDR2 YNFKEQ. The CDR3 is 18 residues long.

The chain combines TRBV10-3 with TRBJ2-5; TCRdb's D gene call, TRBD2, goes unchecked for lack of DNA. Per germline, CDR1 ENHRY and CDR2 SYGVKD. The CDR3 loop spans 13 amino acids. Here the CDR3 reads CAISVEGIETQYF.

CDR3 sequence: CSATLGSGSQETQYF. V is TRBV20-1 and J is TRBJ2-5; TCRdb lists TRBD2, though no DNA is available to test this call. This CDR3 has 15 amino acids. Germline-derived CDR1 and CDR2 are DFQATT and SNEGSKA (reference sequence).

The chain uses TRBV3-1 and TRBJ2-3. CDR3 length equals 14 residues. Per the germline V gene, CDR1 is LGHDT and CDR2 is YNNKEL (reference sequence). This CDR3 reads CASSLKTSSDTQYF.

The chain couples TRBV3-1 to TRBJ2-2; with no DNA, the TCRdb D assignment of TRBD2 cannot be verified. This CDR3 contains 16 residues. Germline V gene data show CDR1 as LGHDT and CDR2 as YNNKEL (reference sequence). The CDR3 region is CASSQFSLAGAGELFF.

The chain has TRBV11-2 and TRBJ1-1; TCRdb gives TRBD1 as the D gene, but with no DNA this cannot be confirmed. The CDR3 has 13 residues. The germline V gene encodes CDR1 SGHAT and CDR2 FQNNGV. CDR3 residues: CASSFTGYNEAFF. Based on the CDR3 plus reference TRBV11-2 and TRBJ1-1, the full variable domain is EAGVAQSPRYKIIEKRQSVAFWCNPISGHATLYWYQQILGQGPKLLIQFQNNGVVDDSQLPKDRFSAERLKGVDSTLKIQPAKLEDSAVYLCASSFTGYNEAFFGQGTRLTVV.

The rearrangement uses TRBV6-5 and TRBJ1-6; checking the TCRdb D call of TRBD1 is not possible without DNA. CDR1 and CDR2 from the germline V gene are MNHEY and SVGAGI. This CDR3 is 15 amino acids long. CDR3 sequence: CASSYTRRGDSPLHF.

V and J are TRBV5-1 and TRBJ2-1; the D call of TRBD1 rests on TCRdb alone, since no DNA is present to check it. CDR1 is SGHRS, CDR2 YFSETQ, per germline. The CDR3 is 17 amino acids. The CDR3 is CASSYPPAGGPYNEQFF.

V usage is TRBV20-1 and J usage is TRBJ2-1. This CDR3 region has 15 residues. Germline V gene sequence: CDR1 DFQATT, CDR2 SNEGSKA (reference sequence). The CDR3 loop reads CSARDLLASYNEQFF.

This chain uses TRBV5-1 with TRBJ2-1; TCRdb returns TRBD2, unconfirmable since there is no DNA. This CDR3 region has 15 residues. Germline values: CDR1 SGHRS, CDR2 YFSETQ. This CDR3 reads CASSLGAGGPNEQFF.

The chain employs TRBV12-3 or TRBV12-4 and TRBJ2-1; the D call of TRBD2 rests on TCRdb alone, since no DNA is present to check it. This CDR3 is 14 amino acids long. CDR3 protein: CASRSGISYNEQFF.

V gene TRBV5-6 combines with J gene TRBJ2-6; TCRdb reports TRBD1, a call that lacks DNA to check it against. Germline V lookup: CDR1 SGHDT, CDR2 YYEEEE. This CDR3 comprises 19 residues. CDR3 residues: CASSFRWTGGIGGANVLTF.

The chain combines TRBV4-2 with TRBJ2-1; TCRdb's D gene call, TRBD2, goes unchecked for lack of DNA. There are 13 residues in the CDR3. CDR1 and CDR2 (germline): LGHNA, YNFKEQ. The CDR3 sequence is CASSRTRVNEQFF.

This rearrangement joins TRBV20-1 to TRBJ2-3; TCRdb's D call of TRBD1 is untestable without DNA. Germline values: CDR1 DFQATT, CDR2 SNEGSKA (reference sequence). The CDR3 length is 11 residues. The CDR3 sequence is CSSRDRGTQYF.

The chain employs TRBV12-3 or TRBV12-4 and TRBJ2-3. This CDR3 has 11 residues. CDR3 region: CASALTDTQYF.

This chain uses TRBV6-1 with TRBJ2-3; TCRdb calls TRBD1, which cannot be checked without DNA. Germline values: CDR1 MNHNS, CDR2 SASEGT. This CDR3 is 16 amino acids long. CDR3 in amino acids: CASMMETTRITDTQYF.

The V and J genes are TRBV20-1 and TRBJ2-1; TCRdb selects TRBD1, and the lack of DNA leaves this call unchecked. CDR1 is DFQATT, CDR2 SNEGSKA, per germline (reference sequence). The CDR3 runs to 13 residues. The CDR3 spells CSAGRESGDEQFF.

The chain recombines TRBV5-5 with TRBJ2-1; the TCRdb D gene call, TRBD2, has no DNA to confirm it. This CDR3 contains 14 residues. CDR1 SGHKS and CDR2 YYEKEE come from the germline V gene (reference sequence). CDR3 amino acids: CASSPELARDEQFF.

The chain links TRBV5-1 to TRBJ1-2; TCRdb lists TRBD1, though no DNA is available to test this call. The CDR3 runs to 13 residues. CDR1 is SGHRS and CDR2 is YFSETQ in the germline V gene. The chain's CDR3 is CASSFDGGDGYTF.

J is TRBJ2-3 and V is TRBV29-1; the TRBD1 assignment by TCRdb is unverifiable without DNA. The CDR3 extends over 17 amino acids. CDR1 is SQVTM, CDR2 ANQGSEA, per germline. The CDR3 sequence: CSVEDRGGGSGTDTQYF.